These 7 T cell receptor beta chains share one sample of origin, sequenced in a study of cytomegalovirus exposure and HLA in healthy donors. The PCR used 60 Vbeta and 13 Jbeta primers. The repertoire was sequenced with immunoSEQ multiplex PCR; TCRdb's copy has only in-frame clones and lacks some. The table has 100,000 to 150,000 clones, roughly 68% seen once; the top ten hold 5.5% to 7.5%. The sequencing sample was made of PBMCs. Every receptor here comes from a woman between 50 and 59 years old in good health and CMV-seropositive.

This clone was seen a single time. The chain has TRBV7-9 and TRBJ1-1; a weak D match, TRBD1 (6 bases). Trimming shortened V by 3 bases and J by 5 bases, and 16 bases separated the two germline ends. The CDR3 loop spans 15 amino acids. From germline, CDR1 is SEHNR and CDR2 FQNEAQ (reference sequence). CDR3 sequence: CASSLGGGARTEAFF. As DNA, the CDR3 is TGTGCCAGCAGCTTGGGGGGGGGCGCGAGGACTGAAGCTTTCTTT.

The chain combines TRBV5-1 with TRBJ2-1, with TRBD2 as a possible D gene (5 bases). CDR1 SGHRS and CDR2 YFSETQ come from the germline V gene. The CDR3 covers 14 residues. V lost 3 bases to trimming and J lost 4 bases, with 11 bases between them. CDR3 loop: CASSSSGSYNEQFF. In DNA form, the CDR3 reads TGCGCCAGCAGCTCATCGGGGTCTTACAATGAGCAGTTCTTC. Full variable domain (missing parts from reference TRBV5-1 and TRBJ2-1): KAGVTQTPRYLIKTRGQQVTLSCSPISGHRSVSWYQQTPGQGLQFLFEYFSETQRNKGNFPGRFSGRQFSNSRSEMNVSTLELGDSALYLCASSSSGSYNEQFFGPGTRLTVL.

V gene TRBV18 combines with J gene TRBJ2-1; 8 nucleotides align to TRBD2. The ends lost 3 bases at V and 7 bases at J; junction bases unmatched: 8. The CDR3 totals 15 residues. The germline V gene encodes CDR1 KGHSH and CDR2 LQKENI. This chain's CDR3 is CASSPEAGGRNEQFF. CDR3 DNA sequence: TGTGCCAGCTCACCTGAGGCGGGGGGTCGGAATGAGCAGTTCTTC.

This chain connects TRBV6-5 to TRBJ1-6; D is ambiguous. Germline CDR1 MNHEY, CDR2 SVGAGI. CDR3 length: 14 residues. V lost 3 bases, J lost 10 bases, and 13 bases lay in between. The CDR3 bases are TGTGCCAGCAGTTATGGCCCCAGCGAGTCACCCCTCCACTTT. The encoded protein is CASSYGPSESPLHF.

J is TRBJ2-1 and V is TRBV5-4, with 10 bases matching TRBD2. The J segment lost 4 bases and the V segment lost 4 bases, leaving 8 bases of the junction unmatched. The CDR3 sequence is 16 residues long. Germline CDR1 SGHNT, CDR2 YYREEE (reference sequence). This CDR3 is CASSAPPSGGYNEQFF. CDR3 DNA sequence: TGTGCCAGCAGCGCCCCACCTAGCGGGGGTTACAATGAGCAGTTCTTC.

The chain links TRBV6-4 to TRBJ2-3; 10 bases are shared with TRBD1. CDR1 and CDR2 (germline): MRHNA, SNTAGT. The J segment lost 6 bases and the V segment lost 5 bases, leaving 5 bases of the junction unmatched. This CDR3 comprises 14 residues. The CDR3 loop is CASSRQGAWDTQYF. CDR3 DNA: TGTGCCAGCAGTAGACAGGGGGCTTGGGATACGCAGTATTTT.

V gene TRBV5-4 combines with J gene TRBJ1-1; D is unresolved. The CDR3 contains 15 residues. The ends were cut back, 3 bases at V and 1 base at J, with 13 bases in the middle. Germline CDR1 is SGHNT and CDR2 is YYREEE (reference sequence). CDR3 bases: TGTGCCAGCAGCTCGCAAACAGAGGGGAACACTGAAGCTTTCTTT. This sequence encodes CASSSQTEGNTEAFF.